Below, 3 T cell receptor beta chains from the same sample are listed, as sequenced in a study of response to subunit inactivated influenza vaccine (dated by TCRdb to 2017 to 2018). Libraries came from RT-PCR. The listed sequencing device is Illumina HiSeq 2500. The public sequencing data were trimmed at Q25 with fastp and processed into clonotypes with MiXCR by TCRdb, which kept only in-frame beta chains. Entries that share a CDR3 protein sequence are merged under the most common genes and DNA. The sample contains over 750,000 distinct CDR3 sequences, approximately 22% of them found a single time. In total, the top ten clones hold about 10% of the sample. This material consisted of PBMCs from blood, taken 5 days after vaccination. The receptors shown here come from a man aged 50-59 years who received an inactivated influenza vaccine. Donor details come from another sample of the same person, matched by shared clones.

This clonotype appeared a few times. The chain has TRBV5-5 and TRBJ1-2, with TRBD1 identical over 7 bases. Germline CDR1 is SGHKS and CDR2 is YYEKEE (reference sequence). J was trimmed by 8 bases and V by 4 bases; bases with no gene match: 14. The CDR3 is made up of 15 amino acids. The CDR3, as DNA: TGTGCCAGCAGCCCTACCACCCGGGACAGTGACGGCTACACCTTC. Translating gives CASSPTTRDSDGYTF.

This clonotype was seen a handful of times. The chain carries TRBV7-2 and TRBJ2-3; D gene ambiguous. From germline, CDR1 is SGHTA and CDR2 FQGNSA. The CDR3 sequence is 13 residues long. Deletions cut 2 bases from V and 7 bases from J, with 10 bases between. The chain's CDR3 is CASSLHTPNTQYF. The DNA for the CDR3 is TGTGCCAGCAGCTTACACACCCCGAATACGCAGTATTTT.

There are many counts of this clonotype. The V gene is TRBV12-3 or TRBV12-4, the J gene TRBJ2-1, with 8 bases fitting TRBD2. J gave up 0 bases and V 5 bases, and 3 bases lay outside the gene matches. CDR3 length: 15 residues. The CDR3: CASSKRESSYNEQFF. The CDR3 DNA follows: TGTGCCAGCAGTAAGCGGGAGAGCTCCTACAATGAGCAGTTCTTC.